A selection of T cell receptor beta chains follows, all from one sample in a study of blood T cell repertoires in COVID-19. Libraries were prepared by immunoSEQ multiplex PCR; TCRdb keeps only in-frame clonotypes and omits some of them. This table holds 55,000 to 65,000 clones, around 79% found once. What was sequenced was peripheral blood. These TCRs come from a man in his 60s with acute or convalescent COVID-19. Each CDR3 is given with its conserved first and last residue. D genes are given only for firm matches. Clone size appears in some rows only: once, few, many, or a class for an expanded clone.

V gene	D gene	clone size	J gene	CDR3 protein	CDR3 DNA
TRBV19	NA	NA	TRBJ1-3	CASTHLGRNTIYF	TGTGCCAGTACCCACCTCGGGAGAAACACCATATATTTT
TRBV9	TRBD2	NA	TRBJ2-1	CASSSRDYSYNEQFF	TGTGCCAGCAGCTCCCGGGACTACTCCTACAATGAGCAGTTCTTC
TRBV7-2	NA	NA	TRBJ2-5	CASSFLSVWAQGTQETQYF	TGTGCCAGCAGCTTTCTTAGCGTTTGGGCGCAAGGAACCCAAGAGACCCAGTACTTC
TRBV19	TRBD2	NA	TRBJ2-1	CASSVGLAGINEQFF	TGTGCCAGTAGTGTGGGACTAGCGGGGATTAATGAGCAGTTCTTC
TRBV11-2	TRBD2	NA	TRBJ2-5	CASSSAPLAGGQETQYF	TGTGCCAGCAGTTCAGCCCCTCTAGCGGGGGGCCAAGAGACCCAGTACTTC
TRBV15	NA	NA	TRBJ2-2	CATGVGAENTGELFF	TGTGCCACTGGGGTAGGGGCCGAGAACACCGGGGAGCTGTTTTTT
TRBV6-5	TRBD1	NA	TRBJ1-1	CASSYNRGLNTEAFF	TGTGCCAGCAGTTACAATAGGGGGCTGAACACTGAAGCTTTCTTT
TRBV7-2	NA	NA	TRBJ1-4	CASSLKGGRRDEKLFF	TGTGCCAGCAGCTTGAAAGGTGGCAGGCGTGACGAAAAACTGTTTTTT
TRBV7-2	TRBD2	NA	TRBJ2-3	CASSLSGVTDTQYF	TGTGCCAGCAGCCTTAGCGGGGTCACAGATACGCAGTATTTT
TRBV5-1	NA	NA	TRBJ2-1	CASSPLARWGDNEQFF	TGCGCCAGCAGCCCATTGGCAAGGTGGGGAGACAATGAGCAGTTCTTC
TRBV6-5	NA	NA	TRBJ1-1	CASSHGGNTEAFF	TGTGCCAGCAGCCACGGCGGAAACACTGAAGCTTTCTTT
TRBV2	TRBD1	NA	TRBJ2-7	CASRSTGVSYEQYF	TGTGCCAGCAGATCAACAGGGGTCTCCTACGAGCAGTACTTC
TRBV7-7	TRBD1	few	TRBJ2-7	CASSSRTGETYEQYF	TGTGCTAGCAGCTCCCGGACAGGGGAAACCTACGAGCAGTACTTC
TRBV10-3	TRBD1	NA	TRBJ2-2	CAISEDRAIPGELFF	TGTGCCATCAGTGAGGACAGGGCAATCCCCGGGGAGCTGTTTTTT
TRBV4-1	TRBD1	NA	TRBJ1-1	CASSQDVGTALLDTEAFF	TGCGCCAGCAGCCAAGATGTGGGGACAGCCCTTTTGGACACTGAAGCTTTCTTT
TRBV19	NA	NA	TRBJ1-5	CASSVRERLQPQHF	TGTGCCAGTAGTGTTCGGGAGAGACTTCAGCCCCAGCATTTT